This T cell receptor beta chain was profiled in a study of T cells in localized non-small cell lung cancer (TCRdb year 2020). Regarding the complete study: T cell repertoires of 200 to 250 early-stage NSCLC patients were analyzed, with tumors being compared against uninvolved tumor-adjacent lungs. The cohort was made up of around 220 treatment-naive NSCLC patients whose localized lung tumors had been resected. Of the NSCLC patients, roughly 130 were male and roughly 100 were female, and the mean age was around 66 years. The paper's findings and limits, for the study overall: Higher blood T cell density associated with longer overall survival, while higher adjacent-lung clonality associated with shorter survival. Of the top 100 tumor clones, a median of 57 were detected in paired uninvolved adjacent lung; around 27 were also among that lung's top 100. The highest T cell clonality was observed in uninvolved tumor-adjacent lung, where clonality exceeded that of tumor, suggesting that antigenic responses were more focused in uninvolved tumor-adjacent lung. Multi-region tumor sequencing was not performed, so intratumor heterogeneity could not be excluded. Because of the exploratory design, TCR variables were selected using unadjusted p-values without false-discovery rate correction.

From the germline V gene, CDR1 is SGHRS and CDR2 is YFSETQ. Between the V and J ends, shortened by 0 bases and 7 bases respectively, the junction contains 13 bases. The CDR3 starts with the cysteine, ends with the phenylalanine, and has 14 residues. Left in the record is the CDR3 DNA by itself, 42 bases read in frame from the first base. To note about this clone: Its binding antigen is unknown. No much larger clonotype is one base removed from it; base qualities were not supplied.

At diagnosis, tumor, uninvolved tumor-adjacent lung and peripheral blood were collected and then preserved as a mix of FFPE and fresh-frozen material. The immunoSEQ Assay was used to sequence TCR beta CDR3 regions from DNA. On the study's bioinformatics: To compute T cell density, TCR beta template counts were normalized to usable DNA, which was estimated by amplifying housekeeping genes. Richness was estimated with the preseqR package, extrapolating to 400,000 templates for PBMC samples and 120,000 templates for tissue samples. Clonality was taken to be one minus Pielou's evenness. Tissue-enriched TCRs were identified through differential abundance testing performed on productive amino-acid clonotypes, with a minimum total count of 5 and an alpha of 0.1. The Jaccard Index and the Morisita Overlap Index were used to quantify repertoire overlap between compartments. GLIPH clustered TCR beta CDR3s with public tetramer-defined viral CDR3s; viral motifs required at least three viral sequences plus V-gene enrichment. TCRdb re-hosts the immuneACCESS table, in-frame sequences only. Its copies lack some clones; in the studies checked, an unresolved V gene accounts for under half of them, and the cause for the rest is not known. Clonal size and the V and J genes are those of that table, whereas D and trimming came from the DNA. Here the sample has about 3,500 clones; about 29% occur a single time. Clones ranked in the top ten supply 6.5% to 8.5% of the sample.

Sample: lung tumor tissue, taken before any cancer treatment. The receptor chain draws on TRBV5-1 and TRBJ1-1; the D gene cannot be resolved reliably. The receptor was derived from a man aged 40 to 70 with stage I lung adenocarcinoma. The bases read TGCGCCAGCAGCTTGGCCCAACCCGATGGTGAAGCTTTCTTT. Its translation is CASSLAQPDGEAFF.